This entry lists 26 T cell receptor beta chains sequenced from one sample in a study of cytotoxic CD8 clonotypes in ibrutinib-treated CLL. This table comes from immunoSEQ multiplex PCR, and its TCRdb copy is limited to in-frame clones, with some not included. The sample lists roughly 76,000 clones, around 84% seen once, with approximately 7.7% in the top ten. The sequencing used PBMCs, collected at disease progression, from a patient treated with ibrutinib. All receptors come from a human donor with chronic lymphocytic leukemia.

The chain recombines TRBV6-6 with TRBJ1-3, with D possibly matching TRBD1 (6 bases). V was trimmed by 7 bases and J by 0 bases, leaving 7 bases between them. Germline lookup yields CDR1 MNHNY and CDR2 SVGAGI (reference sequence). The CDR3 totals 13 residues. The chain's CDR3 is CASKGGSGNTIYF. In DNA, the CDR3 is TGTGCCAGCAAAGGGGGCTCTGGAAACACCATATATTTT.

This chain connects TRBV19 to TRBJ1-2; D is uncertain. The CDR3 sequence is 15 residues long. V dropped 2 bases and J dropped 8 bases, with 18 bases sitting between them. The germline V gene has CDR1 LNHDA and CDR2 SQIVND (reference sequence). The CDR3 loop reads CASSILKRVAGGYTF. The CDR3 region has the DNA TGTGCCAGTAGTATATTAAAGAGGGTTGCAGGAGGCTACACCTTC.

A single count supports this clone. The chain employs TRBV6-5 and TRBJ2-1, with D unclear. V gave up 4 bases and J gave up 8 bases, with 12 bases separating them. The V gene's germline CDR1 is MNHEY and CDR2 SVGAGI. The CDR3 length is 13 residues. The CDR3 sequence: CASSSSGTYEQFF. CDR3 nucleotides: TGTGCCAGCAGTTCATCGGGTACCTATGAGCAGTTCTTC.

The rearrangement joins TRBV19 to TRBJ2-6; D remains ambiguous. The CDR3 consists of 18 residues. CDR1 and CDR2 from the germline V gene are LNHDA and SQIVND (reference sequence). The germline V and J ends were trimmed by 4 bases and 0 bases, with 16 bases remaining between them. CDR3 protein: CASSNPWNSSSGANVLTF. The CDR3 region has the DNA TGTGCCAGTAGTAACCCGTGGAATTCCAGCTCTGGGGCCAACGTCCTGACTTTC.

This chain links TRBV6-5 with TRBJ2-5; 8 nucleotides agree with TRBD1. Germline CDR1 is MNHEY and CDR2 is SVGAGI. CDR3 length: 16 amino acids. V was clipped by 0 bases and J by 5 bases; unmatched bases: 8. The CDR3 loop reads CASSYSIPGGVETQYF. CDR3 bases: TGTGCCAGCAGTTACTCGATCCCAGGGGGCGTGGAGACCCAGTACTTC.

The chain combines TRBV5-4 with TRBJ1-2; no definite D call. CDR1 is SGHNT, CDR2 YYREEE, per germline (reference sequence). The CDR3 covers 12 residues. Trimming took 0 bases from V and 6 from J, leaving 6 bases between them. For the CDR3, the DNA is TGTGCCAGCAGCTTGGGCCCAGATGGCTACACCTTC. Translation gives CASSLGPDGYTF.

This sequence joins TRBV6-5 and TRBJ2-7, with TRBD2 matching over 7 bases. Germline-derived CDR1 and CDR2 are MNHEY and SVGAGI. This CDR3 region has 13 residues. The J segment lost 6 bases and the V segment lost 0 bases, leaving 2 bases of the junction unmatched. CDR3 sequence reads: CASSYSGGGEQYF. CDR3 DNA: TGTGCCAGCAGTTACTCTGGGGGGGGCGAGCAGTACTTC.

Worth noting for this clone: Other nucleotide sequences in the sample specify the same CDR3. This CDR3 reads CASSPTTDTQYF. For the CDR3, the DNA is TGTGCCAGCTCACCGACCACAGATACGCAGTATTTT. V usage is TRBV18 and J usage is TRBJ2-3; no reliable D call. The germline V gene has CDR1 KGHSH and CDR2 LQKENI. The V end was cut by 3 bases, the J end by 2 bases, with 3 bases between. The CDR3 has 12 amino acids.

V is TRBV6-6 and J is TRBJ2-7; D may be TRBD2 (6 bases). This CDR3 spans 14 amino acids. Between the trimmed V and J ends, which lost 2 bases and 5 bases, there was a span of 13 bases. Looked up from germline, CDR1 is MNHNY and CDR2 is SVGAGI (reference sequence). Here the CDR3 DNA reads TGTGCCAGCAGTTACCCCGGAGGGGATAACGAGCAGTACTTC. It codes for CASSYPGGDNEQYF.

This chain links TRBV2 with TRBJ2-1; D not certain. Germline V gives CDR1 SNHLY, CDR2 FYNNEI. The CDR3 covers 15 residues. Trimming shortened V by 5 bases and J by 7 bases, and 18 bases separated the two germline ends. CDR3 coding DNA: TGTGCCAGCAGTCTACAAACAGCCAAAAGGAATGAGCAGTTCTTC. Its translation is CASSLQTAKRNEQFF.

CDR3: CASTQLAGIEAYEQYF. The CDR3 nucleotides read TGTGCCAGCACTCAATTGGCCGGCATTGAGGCCTACGAGCAGTACTTC. V and J are TRBV5-6 and TRBJ2-7; no firm D call. V dropped 6 bases and J dropped 2 bases, with 21 bases sitting between them. The CDR3 is 16 residues long. Germline CDR1 reads SGHDT; CDR2 reads YYEEEE. The full variable domain, with the rest looked up from reference TRBV5-6 and TRBJ2-7, is DAGVTQSPTHLIKTRGQQVTLRCSPKSGHDTVSWYQQALGQGPQFIFQYYEEEERQRGNFPDRFSGHQFPNYSSELNVNALLLGDSALYLCASTQLAGIEAYEQYFGPGTRLTVT.

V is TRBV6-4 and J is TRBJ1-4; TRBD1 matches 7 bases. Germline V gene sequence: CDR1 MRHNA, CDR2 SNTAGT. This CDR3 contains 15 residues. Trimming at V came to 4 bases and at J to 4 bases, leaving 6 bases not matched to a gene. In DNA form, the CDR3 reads TGTGCCAGCAGTGCCGGAGGGGGCGGTAATGAAAAACTGTTTTTT. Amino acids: CASSAGGGGNEKLFF.

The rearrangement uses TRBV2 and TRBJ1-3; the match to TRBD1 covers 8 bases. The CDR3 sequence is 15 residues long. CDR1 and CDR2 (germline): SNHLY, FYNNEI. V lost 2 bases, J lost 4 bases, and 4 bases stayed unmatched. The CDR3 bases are TGTGCCAGCAGTGAACAGGGGGCGCGGGGAAACACCATATATTTT. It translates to CASSEQGARGNTIYF.

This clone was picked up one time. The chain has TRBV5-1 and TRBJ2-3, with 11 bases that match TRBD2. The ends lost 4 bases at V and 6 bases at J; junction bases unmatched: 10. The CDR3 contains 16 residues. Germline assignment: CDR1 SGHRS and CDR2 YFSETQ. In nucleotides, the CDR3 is TGCGCCAGCAGCCGTACATTAGCGGGGGGGCCGGATACGCAGTATTTT. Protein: CASSRTLAGGPDTQYF.

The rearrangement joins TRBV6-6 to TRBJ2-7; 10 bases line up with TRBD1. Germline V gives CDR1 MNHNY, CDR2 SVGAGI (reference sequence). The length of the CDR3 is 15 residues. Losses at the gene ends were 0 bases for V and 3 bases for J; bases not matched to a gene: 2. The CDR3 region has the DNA TGTGCCAGCAGTTACTCGTGGGACAGGGGCTACGAGCAGTACTTC. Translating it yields CASSYSWDRGYEQYF.

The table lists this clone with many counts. For the CDR3, the DNA is TGTGCCAGCAGTTTGTCTAGTCAGTCCGGCTATGGCTACACCTTC. This gives the protein CASSLSSQSGYGYTF. The genes are TRBV27 and TRBJ1-2; D is undetermined. With 3 bases removed from V and 4 bases from J, the gap between germline ends came to 15 bases. Germline assignment: CDR1 MNHEY and CDR2 SMNVEV (reference sequence). This CDR3 spans 15 amino acids.

The DNA for the CDR3 is TGCGCCAGCAGCTTGATCTTACCGAACACTGAAGCTTTCTTT. Encoded protein: CASSLILPNTEAFF. The chain employs TRBV5-1 and TRBJ1-1; D is uncertain. The CDR3 runs to 14 residues. Germline lookup yields CDR1 SGHRS and CDR2 YFSETQ. The germline V and J ends were trimmed by 1 base and 1 base, with 8 bases remaining between them.

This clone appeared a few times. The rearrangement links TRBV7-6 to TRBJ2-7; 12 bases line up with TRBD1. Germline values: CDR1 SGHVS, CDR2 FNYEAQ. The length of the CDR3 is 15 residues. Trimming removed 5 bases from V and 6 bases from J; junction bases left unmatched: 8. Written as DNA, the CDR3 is TGTGCCAGCAGCGCCCGGGGACAGGGGGCGGGCGAGCAGTACTTC. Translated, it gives CASSARGQGAGEQYF.

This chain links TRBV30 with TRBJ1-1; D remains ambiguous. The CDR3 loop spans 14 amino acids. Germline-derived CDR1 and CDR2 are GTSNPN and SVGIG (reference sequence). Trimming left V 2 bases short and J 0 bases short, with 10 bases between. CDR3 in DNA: TGTGCCTGGAGTCTGAGTCTCGTGAACACTGAAGCTTTCTTT. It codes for CAWSLSLVNTEAFF.

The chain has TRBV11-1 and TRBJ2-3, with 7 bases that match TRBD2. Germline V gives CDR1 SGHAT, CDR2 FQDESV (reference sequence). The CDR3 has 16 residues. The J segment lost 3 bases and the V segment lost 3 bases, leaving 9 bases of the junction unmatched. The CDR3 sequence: CASSFYLGGRTDTQYF. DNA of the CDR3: TGTGCCAGCAGCTTCTACCTGGGAGGGCGAACAGATACGCAGTATTTT. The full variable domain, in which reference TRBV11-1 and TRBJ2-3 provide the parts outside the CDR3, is EAEVAQSPRYKITEKSQAVAFWCDPISGHATLYWYRQILGQGPELLVQFQDESVVDDSQLPKDRFSAERLKGVDSTLKIQPAELGDSAMYLCASSFYLGGRTDTQYFGPGTRLTVL.

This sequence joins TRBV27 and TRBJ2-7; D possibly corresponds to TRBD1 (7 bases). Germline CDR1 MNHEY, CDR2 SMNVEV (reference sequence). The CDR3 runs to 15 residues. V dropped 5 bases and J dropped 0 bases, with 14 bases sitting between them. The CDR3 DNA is TGTGCCAGCAGTGCGGGACAGCGTTTCTCCTACGAGCAGTACTTC. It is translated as CASSAGQRFSYEQYF.

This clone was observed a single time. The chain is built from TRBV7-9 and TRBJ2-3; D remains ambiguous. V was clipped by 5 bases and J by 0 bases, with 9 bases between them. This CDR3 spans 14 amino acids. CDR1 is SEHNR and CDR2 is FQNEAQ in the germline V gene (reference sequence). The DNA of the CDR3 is TGTGCCAGCAGCAAAAGTCTTAGCACAGATACGCAGTATTTT. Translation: CASSKSLSTDTQYF.

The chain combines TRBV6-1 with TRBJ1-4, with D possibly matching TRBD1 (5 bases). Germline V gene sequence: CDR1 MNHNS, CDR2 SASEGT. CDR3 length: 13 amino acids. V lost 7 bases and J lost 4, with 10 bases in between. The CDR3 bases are TGTGCCAGCACCAGACAGAATAATGAAAAACTGTTTTTT. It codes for CASTRQNNEKLFF.

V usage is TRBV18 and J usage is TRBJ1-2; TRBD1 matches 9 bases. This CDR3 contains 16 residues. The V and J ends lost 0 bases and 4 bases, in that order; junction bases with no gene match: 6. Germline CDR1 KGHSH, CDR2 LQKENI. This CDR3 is CASSPPRDREVYGYTF. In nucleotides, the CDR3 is TGTGCCAGCTCACCACCCCGGGACAGGGAAGTCTATGGCTACACCTTC.

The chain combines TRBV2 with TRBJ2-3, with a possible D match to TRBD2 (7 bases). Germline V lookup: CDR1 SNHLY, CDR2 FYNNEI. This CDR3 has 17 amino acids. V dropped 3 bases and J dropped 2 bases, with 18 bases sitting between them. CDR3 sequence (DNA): TGTGCCAGCAGTGAGGCGGGGGCTTTGGGTCCCACAGATACGCAGTATTTT. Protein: CASSEAGALGPTDTQYF.

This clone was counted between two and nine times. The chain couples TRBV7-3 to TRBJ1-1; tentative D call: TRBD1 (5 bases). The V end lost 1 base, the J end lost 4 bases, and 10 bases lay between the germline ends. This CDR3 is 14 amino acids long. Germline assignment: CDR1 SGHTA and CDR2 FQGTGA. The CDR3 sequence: CASSLSGAGTEAFF. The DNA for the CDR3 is TGTGCCAGCAGCTTAAGCGGGGCCGGCACTGAAGCTTTCTTT.